Presented here are 4 T cell receptor beta chains from one specimen sequenced in a study of radiation and T cells in renal cell carcinoma. Indicated time point: blood 4 weeks post-SBRT, at nephrectomy. Treatment here: 15 Gy SBRT to primary tumor, nephrectomy 4 weeks later. Repertoires were generated with immunoSEQ multiplex PCR, while TCRdb's copy carries only in-frame clones and drops some. The sample contains about 40,000 clones, roughly 82% of which appear only once. The starting material was blood, obtained from a patient whose treatment included radiotherapy and nephrectomy. The receptors stem from a woman in her 70s with renal cell carcinoma.

This clone was detected a few times. This rearrangement joins TRBV6-5 to TRBJ1-1; D might be TRBD1 (6 bases). V dropped 0 bases and J dropped 1 base, with 12 bases sitting between them. CDR1 is MNHEY and CDR2 is SVGAGI in the germline V gene. This CDR3 contains 16 residues. This CDR3 reads CASSYSRTEANTEAFF. In DNA, the CDR3 is TGTGCCAGCAGTTACTCTCGGACAGAGGCGAACACTGAAGCTTTCTTT.

The chain employs TRBV6-1 and TRBJ1-6, with 7 bases matching TRBD1. Germline V gives CDR1 MNHNS, CDR2 SASEGT. CDR3 size: 14 residues. V was clipped by 5 bases and J by 8 bases; unmatched bases: 6. As DNA, the CDR3 is TGTGCCAGCAGTCCCCGGGACAGAGATTCACCCCTCCACTTT. Protein product: CASSPRDRDSPLHF.

This clone was seen only a few times. The chain has TRBV19 and TRBJ2-2; TRBD2 matches 7 bases. The CDR3 sequence is 14 residues long. The germline CDR1 and CDR2 sequences are LNHDA and SQIVND (reference sequence). V dropped 5 bases and J dropped 6; count of bases not matched to a gene: 6. The chain's CDR3 is CASSRDYSAGELFF. Here the CDR3 DNA reads TGTGCCAGTAGTCGGGACTACTCGGCCGGGGAGCTGTTTTTT. The full variable domain, with the rest looked up from reference TRBV19 and TRBJ2-2, is DGGITQSPKYLFRKEGQNVTLSCEQNLNHDAMYWYRQDPGQGLRLIYYSQIVNDFQKGDIAEGYSVSREKKESFPLTVTSAQKNPTAFYLCASSRDYSAGELFFGEGSRLTVL.

The CDR3, as DNA: TGTGCCAGCAGCTTAGGCCGTCGAGAAAGGGGCTACACCTTC. This encodes CASSLGRRERGYTF. This sequence joins TRBV7-9 and TRBJ1-2; D is ambiguous. The CDR3 runs to 14 residues. Trimming cost V 1 base and J 8 bases, with 14 bases left between them. Germline CDR1 reads SEHNR; CDR2 reads FQNEAQ (reference sequence).